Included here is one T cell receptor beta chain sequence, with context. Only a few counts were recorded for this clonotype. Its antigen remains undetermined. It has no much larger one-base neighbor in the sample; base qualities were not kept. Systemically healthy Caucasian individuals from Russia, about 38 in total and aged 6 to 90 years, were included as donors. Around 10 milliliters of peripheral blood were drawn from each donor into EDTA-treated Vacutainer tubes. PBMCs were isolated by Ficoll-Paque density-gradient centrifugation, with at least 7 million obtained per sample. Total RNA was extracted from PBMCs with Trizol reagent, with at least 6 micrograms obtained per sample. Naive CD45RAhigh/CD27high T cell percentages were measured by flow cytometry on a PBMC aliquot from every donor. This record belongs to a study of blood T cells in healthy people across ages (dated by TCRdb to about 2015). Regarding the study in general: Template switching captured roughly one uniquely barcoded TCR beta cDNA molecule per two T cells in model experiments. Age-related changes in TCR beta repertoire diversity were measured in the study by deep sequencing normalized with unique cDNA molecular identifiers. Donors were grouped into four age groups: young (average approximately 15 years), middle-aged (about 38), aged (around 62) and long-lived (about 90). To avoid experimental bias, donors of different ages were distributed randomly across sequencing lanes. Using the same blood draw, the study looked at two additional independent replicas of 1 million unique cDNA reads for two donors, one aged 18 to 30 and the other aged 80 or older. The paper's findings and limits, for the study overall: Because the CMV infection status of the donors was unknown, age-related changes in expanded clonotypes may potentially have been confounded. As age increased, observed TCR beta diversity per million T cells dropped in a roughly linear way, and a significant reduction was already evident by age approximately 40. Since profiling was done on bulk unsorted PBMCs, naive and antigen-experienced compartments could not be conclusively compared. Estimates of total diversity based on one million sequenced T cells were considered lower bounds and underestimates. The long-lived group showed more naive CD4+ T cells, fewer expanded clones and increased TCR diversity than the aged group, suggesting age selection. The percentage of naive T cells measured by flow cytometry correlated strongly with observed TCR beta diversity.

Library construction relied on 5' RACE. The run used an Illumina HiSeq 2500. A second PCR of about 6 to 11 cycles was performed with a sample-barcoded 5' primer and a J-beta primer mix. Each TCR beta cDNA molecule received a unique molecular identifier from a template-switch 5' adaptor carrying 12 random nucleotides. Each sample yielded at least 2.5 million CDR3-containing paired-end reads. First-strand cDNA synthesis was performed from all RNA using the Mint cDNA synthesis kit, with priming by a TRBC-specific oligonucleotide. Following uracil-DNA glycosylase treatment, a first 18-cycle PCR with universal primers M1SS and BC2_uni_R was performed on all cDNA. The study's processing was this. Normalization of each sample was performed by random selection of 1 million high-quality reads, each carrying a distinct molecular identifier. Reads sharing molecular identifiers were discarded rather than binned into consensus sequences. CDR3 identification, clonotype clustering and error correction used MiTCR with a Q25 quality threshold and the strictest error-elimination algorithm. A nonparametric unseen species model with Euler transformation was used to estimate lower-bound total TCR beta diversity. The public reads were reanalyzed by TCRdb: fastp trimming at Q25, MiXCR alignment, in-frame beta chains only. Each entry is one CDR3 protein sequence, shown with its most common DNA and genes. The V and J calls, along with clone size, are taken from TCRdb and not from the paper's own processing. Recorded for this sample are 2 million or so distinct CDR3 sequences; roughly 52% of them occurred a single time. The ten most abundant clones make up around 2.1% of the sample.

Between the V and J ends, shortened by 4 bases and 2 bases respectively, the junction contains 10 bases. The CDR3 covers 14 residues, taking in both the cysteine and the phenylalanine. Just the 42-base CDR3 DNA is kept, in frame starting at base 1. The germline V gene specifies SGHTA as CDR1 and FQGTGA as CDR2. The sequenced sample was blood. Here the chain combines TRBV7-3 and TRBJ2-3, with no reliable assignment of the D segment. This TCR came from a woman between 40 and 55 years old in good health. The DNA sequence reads TGTGCCAGCAGCTCCACCATCCTCACAGATACGCAGTATTTT. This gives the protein CASSSTILTDTQYF. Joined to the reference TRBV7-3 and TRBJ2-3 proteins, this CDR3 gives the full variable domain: GAGVSQTPSNKVTEKGKYVELRCDPISGHTALYWYRQSLGQGPEFLIYFQGTGAADDSGLPNDRFFAVRPEGSVSTLKIQRTERGDSAVYLCASSSTILTDTQYFGPGTRLTVL.